The 3 T cell receptor beta chains below were found in one sample sequenced in a study of CD8+CD57+ T cells in acquired aplastic anemia. Genomic DNA, the template, was used for profiling of the TCR beta VDJ and CDR3. MiXCR was run by TCRdb on the reads, yielding one entry per CDR3 protein. The sample holds about 200,000 distinct CDR3 sequences; about a third are singletons and the top ten take more than 0.95%. The source material was sorted CD4+, CD8+, or CD8+CD57+ T cells (not recorded which) from PBMCs. The receptor source for this set is a human donor in good health, serving as a control.

V gene TRBV5-1 combines with J gene TRBJ1-6, with a tentative D call TRBD1 (5 bases). The CDR3 has 14 residues. Germline CDR1 reads SGHRS; CDR2 reads YFSETQ. V gave up 4 bases and J gave up 5 bases, with 10 bases separating them. The CDR3, as DNA: TGCGCCAGCAGCCCAGGGTCACATAATTCACCCCTCCACTTT. This translates into CASSPGSHNSPLHF.

CDR3 region: CASTTQQGEQYF. CDR3 nucleotide sequence: TGTGCCAGCACAACACAACAGGGGGAGCAGTACTTC. The V gene is TRBV10-3, the J gene TRBJ2-7; 7 bases map to TRBD1. The germline gives CDR1 ENHRY, CDR2 SYGVKD. This CDR3 region has 12 residues. Trimming at V came to 10 bases and at J to 7 bases, leaving 10 bases not matched to a gene.

This clonotype occurred a few times. The gene calls are TRBV5-1 and TRBJ2-1; TRBD2 is a possible D gene (6 bases). The CDR3 extends over 13 amino acids. V gave up 0 bases and J gave up 14 bases, with 15 bases separating them. In germline, CDR1 is SGHRS, CDR2 YFSETQ. The CDR3 nucleotides read TGCGCCAGCAGCTTGGAAGTTAGCGGACAAAAGTTCTTC. Amino acid sequence: CASSLEVSGQKFF.